The clone carrying this T cell receptor beta chain was recorded a few times. The sample belongs to a study of blood T cell repertoires in COVID-19. Turning to the study itself: Samples of COVID-19 (acute and convalescent) were obtained from the United States, Italy and Spain. The cDNA or gDNA used as material had been derived from T cells, B-cell-depleted T cells, or PBMCs.

The repertoire was sequenced with immunoSEQ multiplex PCR; TCRdb's copy has only in-frame clones and lacks some. The sample yields about 490,000 clones, around 85% seen once. Between the trimmed V and J ends, which lost 6 bases and 4 bases, there was a span of 10 bases. The CDR3 is made up of 12 amino acids. The genes are TRBV12-3 or TRBV12-4 and TRBJ2-7; D gene uncertain. This TCR came from a human donor in a cohort sampled during active COVID-19. The sequenced material came from peripheral blood. CDR3 sequence reads: CASSHAGYEQYF. The CDR3 region has the DNA TGTGCCAGCAGCCACGCCGGTTACGAGCAGTACTTC.